The 17 T cell receptor beta chains below were found in one sample sequenced in a study of CXCR3-negative and CXCR3-positive naive CD8 T cells. The method, 5' RACE with UMI labels, was used to prepare the TRB cDNA libraries. From the 5' RACE reads, TCRdb lists one entry per CDR3 protein and no DNA. This table lists more than 40,000 distinct CDR3 sequences. The sample comprised naive CXCR3- CD8+ T cells from blood. Specified subset: CD45RO-CCR7+CD27+CD95- naive CD8+ T cells lacking CXCR3 (TNR3-). The receptors shown here come from a human donor in good health. Some clones in this sample may be carry-over from other donors' samples.

CDR3 sequence reads: CSVVGPTQVNEQFF. The chain employs TRBV29-1 and TRBJ2-1. This CDR3 region has 14 residues. CDR1 and CDR2 from the germline V gene are SQVTM and ANQGSEA.

The rearrangement uses TRBV7-9 and TRBJ2-7; there is no DNA to check the TCRdb D call of TRBD1. There are 12 residues in the CDR3. Looked up from germline, CDR1 is SEHNR and CDR2 is FQNEAQ (reference sequence). CDR3 loop: CASSPQPGEQYF. Variable domain in full (rest from reference TRBV7-9 and TRBJ2-7): DTGVSQNPRHKITKRGQNVTFRCDPISEHNRLYWYRQTLGQGPEFLTYFQNEAQLEKSRLLSDRFSAERPKGSFSTLEIQRTEQGDSAMYLCASSPQPGEQYFGPGTRLTVT.

J is TRBJ2-5 and V is TRBV25-1; TCRdb selects TRBD2, and the lack of DNA leaves this call unchecked. Germline values: CDR1 MGHDK, CDR2 SYGVNS. The CDR3 sequence is 16 residues long. CDR3 sequence reads: CASSEGLAEYQETQYF.

This sequence joins TRBV7-9 and TRBJ1-1. Per germline, CDR1 SEHNR and CDR2 FQNEAQ (reference sequence). This CDR3 spans 12 amino acids. CDR3 protein: CASSLKVEEAFF.

This chain uses TRBV14 with TRBJ2-1; the TCRdb D gene call, TRBD1, has no DNA to confirm it. In germline, CDR1 is SGHDN, CDR2 FVKESK. This CDR3 has 16 residues. The CDR3 here is CASSQPPGFGDNEQFF. The variable domain in full, completed from reference TRBV14 and TRBJ2-1, reads EAGVTQFPSHSVIEKGQTVTLRCDPISGHDNLYWYRRVMGKEIKFLLHFVKESKQDESGMPNNRFLAERTGGTYSTLKVQPAELEDSGVYFCASSQPPGFGDNEQFFGPGTRLTVL.

The chain uses TRBV20-1 and TRBJ2-2. The CDR3 is made up of 12 amino acids. Germline V gives CDR1 DFQATT, CDR2 SNEGSKA (reference sequence). CDR3 sequence: CSARAYTGELFF.

The chain carries TRBV4-3 and TRBJ1-1. CDR3 length equals 15 residues. Germline values: CDR1 LGHNA, CDR2 YSLEER. CDR3: CASSRSHSMHTEAFF.

V and J are TRBV7-2 and TRBJ2-1; TCRdb returns TRBD2, unconfirmable since there is no DNA. From germline, CDR1 is SGHTA and CDR2 FQGNSA. The CDR3 loop spans 16 amino acids. CDR3 residues: CASSLELALYYNEQFF.

The chain has TRBV10-3 and TRBJ2-7; checking the TCRdb D call of TRBD1 is not possible without DNA. Per the germline V gene, CDR1 is ENHRY and CDR2 is SYGVKD. This CDR3 has 11 amino acids. CDR3 sequence reads: CATLRGYEQYF.

The rearrangement uses TRBV29-1 and TRBJ2-1; without DNA, the TCRdb call of TRBD1 cannot be checked. Germline V gene data show CDR1 as SQVTM and CDR2 as ANQGSEA. This CDR3 has 11 amino acids. CDR3 loop: CSVGTGDEQFF.

This chain links TRBV28 with TRBJ2-1; the D gene TCRdb calls, TRBD2, cannot be checked with no DNA. The germline CDR1 and CDR2 sequences are MDHEN and SYDVKM. The CDR3 spans 15 residues. The CDR3 protein is CASLVLAGAAHEQFF.

The CDR3 sequence: CASSSRDSAPYEQYF. The rearrangement joins TRBV7-2 to TRBJ2-7; the TCRdb D gene call, TRBD2, has no DNA to confirm it. The CDR3 has 15 residues. Per germline, CDR1 SGHTA and CDR2 FQGNSA.

V gene TRBV5-1 combines with J gene TRBJ2-7. Germline V gene lookup returns CDR1 SGHRS and CDR2 YFSETQ. CDR3 size: 12 residues. The CDR3 here is CASSSTEYEQYF.

The chain couples TRBV7-6 to TRBJ1-1. Germline V gene lookup returns CDR1 SGHVS and CDR2 FNYEAQ. The CDR3 loop spans 12 amino acids. The CDR3 here is CASSYANTEAFF.

This chain joins TRBV6-1 and TRBJ2-1; the TRBD2 assignment by TCRdb is unverifiable without DNA. Germline assignment: CDR1 MNHNS and CDR2 SASEGT. The CDR3 covers 16 residues. CDR3 sequence: CASRTSTRGVYNEKFF.

This chain joins TRBV4-3 and TRBJ1-5. The CDR3 length is 15 residues. The germline gives CDR1 LGHNA, CDR2 YSLEER. CDR3 in amino acids: CASSQGEGGNQPQHF.

The chain couples TRBV4-2 to TRBJ1-6. Looked up from germline, CDR1 is LGHNA and CDR2 is YNFKEQ. There are 16 residues in the CDR3. This chain's CDR3 is CASSQVQASDNSPLHF.